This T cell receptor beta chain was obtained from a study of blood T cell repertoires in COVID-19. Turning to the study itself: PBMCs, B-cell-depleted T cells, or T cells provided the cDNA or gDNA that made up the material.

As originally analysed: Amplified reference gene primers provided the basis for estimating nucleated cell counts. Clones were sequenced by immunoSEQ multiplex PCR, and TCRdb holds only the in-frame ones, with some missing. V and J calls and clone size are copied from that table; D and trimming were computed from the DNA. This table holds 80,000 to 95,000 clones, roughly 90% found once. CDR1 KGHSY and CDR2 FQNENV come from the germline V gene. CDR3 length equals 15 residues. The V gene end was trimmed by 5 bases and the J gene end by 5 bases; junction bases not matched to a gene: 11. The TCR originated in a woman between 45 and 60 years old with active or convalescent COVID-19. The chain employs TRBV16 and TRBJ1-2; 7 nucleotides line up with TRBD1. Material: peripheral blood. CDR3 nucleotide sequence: TGTGCCAGCAGCTACCCTAGGGCGACAGGGTATGGCTACACCTTC. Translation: CASSYPRATGYGYTF.